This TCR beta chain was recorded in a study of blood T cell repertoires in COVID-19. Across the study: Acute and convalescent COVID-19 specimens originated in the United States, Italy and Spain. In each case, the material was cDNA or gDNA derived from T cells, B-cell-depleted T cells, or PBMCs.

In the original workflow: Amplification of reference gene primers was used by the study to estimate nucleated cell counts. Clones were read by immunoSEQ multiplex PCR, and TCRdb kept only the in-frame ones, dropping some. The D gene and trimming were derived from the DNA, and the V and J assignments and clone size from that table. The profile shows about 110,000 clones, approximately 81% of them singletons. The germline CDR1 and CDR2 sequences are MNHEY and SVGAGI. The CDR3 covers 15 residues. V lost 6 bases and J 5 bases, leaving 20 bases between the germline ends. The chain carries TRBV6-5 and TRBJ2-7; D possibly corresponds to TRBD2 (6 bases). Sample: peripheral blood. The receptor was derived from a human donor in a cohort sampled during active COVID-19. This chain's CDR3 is CASRSASDLGDEQYF. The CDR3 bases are TGTGCCAGCAGATCGGCTAGCGATTTAGGCGACGAGCAGTACTTC.